A single sample is the source of the 28 T cell receptor beta chains below, sequenced in a study of tumor-infiltrating lymphocytes in glioblastoma multiforme. TCR beta libraries were built from RNA through three nested multiplex PCR rounds using modified ARM-PCR. TCRdb redid the calling of the multiplex PCR reads with MiXCR, one entry per CDR3 protein. This table has approximately 20,000 distinct CDR3 sequences, 65% to 80% appearing once. Sample: peripheral blood. These receptors were taken from a male donor with glioblastoma.

This clonotype was seen ten or more times. This chain connects TRBV29-1 to TRBJ2-5; D unclear. The V gene's germline CDR1 is SQVTM and CDR2 ANQGSEA. CDR3 length: 14 amino acids. Trimming took off 3 bases at V and 5 bases at J, with 16 bases between the two ends. DNA of the CDR3: TGCAGCGTTGATCCCCAGCTCAACCCGGAGACCCAGTACTTC. Translation gives CSVDPQLNPETQYF.

As regards this clonotype: The CDR3 ends on some other residue instead of the conserved phenylalanine or tryptophan, so this is likely a read error. The V and J genes are TRBV11-1 and TRBJ2-1; D perhaps matches TRBD2 (5 bases). The germline V and J ends were trimmed by 6 bases and 7 bases, with 16 bases remaining between them. This CDR3 has 14 residues. Germline V gene lookup returns CDR1 SGHAT and CDR2 FQDESV (reference sequence). The DNA for the CDR3 is TGTGCCAGCAGAGCTCGGACTGGCGCGAATGAGCAGTTCCTC. Protein sequence: CASRARTGANEQFL.

This clonotype is a singleton in its sample. The gene calls are TRBV11-1 and TRBJ2-1; TRBD2 matches at 8 bases. CDR1 and CDR2 from the germline V gene are SGHAT and FQDESV (reference sequence). The length of the CDR3 is 14 residues. The ends lost 10 bases at V and 6 bases at J; junction bases unmatched: 11. DNA of the CDR3: TGTGCCACCCAATGGGCGGGAGGTTCCAATGAGCAGTTCTTC. Translation: CATQWAGGSNEQFF.

This clonotype was seen many times. This chain uses TRBV5-4 with TRBJ2-7; 9 bases match TRBD1. The CDR3 has 13 residues. CDR1 is SGHNT and CDR2 is YYREEE in the germline V gene (reference sequence). J gave up 6 bases and V 4 bases, and 5 bases lay outside the gene matches. DNA of the CDR3: TGTGCCAGCAGCCGGGACAGGGTGGGCGAGCAGTACTTC. Its translation is CASSRDRVGEQYF.

Comments on this clonotype: One end of the junction varies from germline; a read error may be responsible. The chain combines TRBV11-2 with TRBJ2-3, with D maybe TRBD2 (6 bases). This CDR3 contains 17 residues. Germline V gene lookup returns CDR1 SGHAT and CDR2 FQNNGV. The CDR3, as DNA: TGTGCCAGCAGCTTAAATCCTGCAGACACTAGCACAGATGCGCAGTATTTT. It specifies CASSLNPADTSTDAQYF.

V is TRBV5-1 and J is TRBJ2-7, with D perhaps given as TRBD1 or TRBD2 (6 bases each). The CDR3 has 16 amino acids. Germline CDR1 SGHRS, CDR2 YFSETQ. V lost 4 bases and J 4 bases, leaving 21 bases between the germline ends. The CDR3 DNA follows: TGCGCCAGCAGCAAAACCGGGACGGGGGCCTTATACGAGCAGTACTTC. Translated, it gives CASSKTGTGALYEQYF.

The chain couples TRBV29-1 to TRBJ2-5; a possible D gene is TRBD1 (6 bases). V was trimmed by 7 bases and J by 5 bases, leaving 20 bases between them. The CDR3 runs to 14 residues. Germline CDR1 and CDR2: SQVTM and ANQGSEA. The CDR3 sequence is CSGLDSARGETQYF. CDR3 DNA sequence: TGCAGCGGCCTGGACAGCGCCAGAGGGGAGACCCAGTACTTC.

Comment on this clonotype: Possible read error: a much larger clone is one base away. The chain joins TRBV28 to TRBJ2-7; 11 positions agree with TRBD2. Germline V gives CDR1 MDHEN, CDR2 SYDVKM. CDR3 length: 16 residues. The CDR3: CPSSSAGLAGSYEQYF. DNA for the CDR3: TGTCCCAGCAGCTCCGCCGGACTAGCGGGCTCCTACGAGCAGTACTTC.

V gene TRBV20-1 combines with J gene TRBJ2-1, with D unresolved. Trimming took 1 base from V and 4 from J, leaving 11 bases between them. This CDR3 is built from 14 residues. Per the germline V gene, CDR1 is DFQATT and CDR2 is SNEGSKA (reference sequence). CDR3 loop: CSARGVTDYNEQFF. The CDR3 nucleotides read TGCAGTGCTAGAGGGGTAACGGATTACAATGAGCAGTTCTTC.

A single count supports this clonotype. Given the absence of the conserved phenylalanine or tryptophan at the CDR3 end, a read error is likely. CDR3 bases: TGTGCCAGCAGTTCCCCAGGGGGGGGGCTAACTGAAGCTTTCCTT. It yields the protein CASSSPGGGLTEAFL. The chain carries TRBV12-3 or TRBV12-4 and TRBJ1-1; 7 bases agree with TRBD1. The length of the CDR3 is 15 residues. V gave up 4 bases and J gave up 5 bases; unmatched junction bases: 10.

V and J are TRBV11-2 and TRBJ2-7; 8 bases are a match to TRBD2. In germline, CDR1 is SGHAT, CDR2 FQNNGV. CDR3 length: 15 residues. Germline trimming cut 0 bases from V and 3 bases from J; bases unmatched to any gene: 4. The CDR3 DNA follows: TGTGCCAGCAGCTTAGAAACGGGAGGGATCTACGAGCAGTACTTC. Translated: CASSLETGGIYEQYF.

V usage is TRBV4-2 and J usage is TRBJ1-4; unclear D gene. Per the germline V gene, CDR1 is LGHNA and CDR2 is YNFKEQ. The CDR3 is made up of 15 amino acids. The germline V and J ends were trimmed by 4 bases and 4 bases, with 13 bases remaining between them. The CDR3, as DNA: TGTGCCAGCAGCCGAAAAAGGGCTAGTAATGAAAAACTGTTTTTT. Translated, it gives CASSRKRASNEKLFF.

This clonotype is large (0.1 to 1%) in the sample. The rearrangement uses TRBV11-3 and TRBJ2-7; D is unresolved. The CDR3 contains 12 residues. Trimming pared 4 bases from V and 3 bases from J, leaving 7 bases between. Germline V CDR1 and CDR2: SGHNT, YENEEA. In nucleotides, the CDR3 is TGTGCCAGCAGCTACCGGTACTACGAGCAGTACTTC. It is translated as CASSYRYYEQYF.

The chain is built from TRBV11-2 and TRBJ2-1, with D unresolved. There are 16 residues in the CDR3. V lost 1 base and J 13 bases, leaving 23 bases between the germline ends. Germline lookup yields CDR1 SGHAT and CDR2 FQNNGV. The CDR3 here is CASSLGTADKQEAQFF. DNA of the CDR3: TGTGCCAGCAGCTTAGGTACGGCAGACAAACAAGAGGCTCAGTTCTTC.

This sequence joins TRBV29-1 and TRBJ2-7; weak D call: TRBD2 (6 bases). Trimming removed 3 bases at V and 3 bases at J, with 18 bases between. The CDR3 runs to 15 residues. Germline V CDR1 and CDR2: SQVTM, ANQGSEA. The CDR3 sequence: CSVDAPKGTYYEQYF. CDR3 sequence (DNA): TGCAGCGTTGATGCCCCCAAGGGGACTTACTACGAGCAGTACTTC.

This clonotype has just a few counts. The chain is built from TRBV10-3 and TRBJ2-3, with a tentative D call TRBD1 (5 bases). The CDR3 covers 14 residues. The germline V gene has CDR1 ENHRY and CDR2 SYGVKD. Trimming stripped 6 bases from V and 2 bases from J, with 12 bases between. CDR3 in amino acids: CAIRQGADTDTQYF. The CDR3 DNA sequence: TGTGCCATCAGGCAGGGCGCGGACACAGATACGCAGTATTTT.

This clonotype was seen a handful of times. A much larger clone is a single base away; this may be a read error. The final CDR3 position lacks the conserved phenylalanine or tryptophan, pointing to a likely read error. This chain joins TRBV25-1 and TRBJ2-6; the D is unclear. Germline V gene data show CDR1 as MGHDK and CDR2 as SYGVNS. Trimming stripped 2 bases from V and 0 bases from J, with 5 bases between. CDR3 length: 15 amino acids. The CDR3 protein is CASSESHSGANVLTV. For the CDR3, the DNA is TGTGCCAGCAGTGAAAGTCACTCTGGGGCCAACGTCCTGACTGTC.

The chain is built from TRBV20-1 and TRBJ2-1, with D possibly TRBD2 on 6 matching bases. This CDR3 has 15 amino acids. The germline CDR1 and CDR2 sequences are DFQATT and SNEGSKA (reference sequence). The V and J ends lost 3 bases and 3 bases respectively, with 15 bases between them. The CDR3 region has the DNA TGCAGTGCTAGTGGCCCGGGACTGTACTACAATGAGCAGTTCTTC. It specifies CSASGPGLYYNEQFF.

With respect to this clonotype: The junction departs from germline at one end; a sequencing error may be responsible. The chain joins TRBV20-1 to TRBJ2-5, with D perhaps TRBD1 (5 bases). Germline V lookup: CDR1 DFQATT, CDR2 SNEGSKA (reference sequence). This CDR3 contains 13 residues. The CDR3 DNA follows: TGCAGTGCCAAACCGACAGCCCGAGAGACCCAGTGCTTC. Encoded protein: CSAKPTARETQCF.

This clonotype came up a few times. The chain employs TRBV28 and TRBJ1-1, with TRBD1 matching over 7 bases. The CDR3 covers 16 residues. J was trimmed by 1 base and V by 6 bases; bases with no gene match: 11. CDR1 MDHEN and CDR2 SYDVKM come from the germline V gene. CDR3 sequence: CASRSPSQGGNTEAFF. The DNA of the CDR3 is TGTGCCAGCAGGTCGCCCAGCCAGGGGGGGAACACTGAAGCTTTCTTT. The full variable domain, in which reference TRBV28 and TRBJ1-1 provide the parts outside the CDR3, is DVKVTQSSRYLVKRTGEKVFLECVQDMDHENMFWYRQDPGLGLRLIYFSYDVKMKEKGDIPEGYSVSREKKERFSLILESASTNQTSMYLCASRSPSQGGNTEAFFGQGTRLTVV.

The count of this clonotype is one. One junction end does not reproduce the germline sequence, and a read error may be involved. V and J are TRBV12-3 or TRBV12-4 and TRBJ1-2; a weak D match, TRBD1 (6 bases). The CDR3 length is 16 residues. The CDR3 reads CVSSFGGTGPLGGYTF. In DNA form, the CDR3 reads TGTGTCAGCAGTTTCGGGGGCACCGGGCCTTTGGGCGGCTACACCTTC.

A note on this clonotype: With a much larger clone just one base away, this may be a read error. The chain is built from TRBV20-1 and TRBJ2-6; D not certain. Per the germline V gene, CDR1 is DFQATT and CDR2 is SNEGSKA (reference sequence). Trimming pared 6 bases from V and 2 bases from J, leaving 11 bases between. CDR3 length: 14 amino acids. CDR3 sequence: CSAPTTPGANVLTF. In DNA form, the CDR3 reads TGCAGTGCCCCAACAACCCCTGGGGCCAACGTCCTGACTTTC.

The genes are TRBV11-2 and TRBJ2-7; no definite D call. Germline V lookup: CDR1 SGHAT, CDR2 FQNNGV. CDR3 length: 13 amino acids. The V and J ends lost 1 base and 4 bases respectively, with 8 bases between them. The CDR3 nucleotides are TGTGCCAGCAGCTTAGGTACACTATACGAGCAGTACTTC. This codes for CASSLGTLYEQYF.

Notes on this clonotype: Germline and junction disagree at one end, which may indicate a read error. V usage is TRBV7-9 and J usage is TRBJ2-3, with TRBD2 matching 11 bases. The CDR3 sequence is 15 residues long. Germline V gene lookup returns CDR1 SEHNR and CDR2 FQNEAQ (reference sequence). The CDR3 DNA reads as TGTGCCATCAGCCACCCGACTAGCGGGATATATACGCAGTATTTT. Protein: CAISHPTSGIYTQYF.

The V call is TRBV11-2, the J call TRBJ2-3; 8 bases are a match to TRBD2. The CDR3 is 15 amino acids. The germline CDR1 and CDR2 sequences are SGHAT and FQNNGV. V lost 2 bases to trimming and J lost 4 bases; unmatched junction nucleotides: 5. In DNA form, the CDR3 reads TGTGCCAGCAGCTTAAACGGGAGGGCCCCAGATACGCAGTATTTT. Translating gives CASSLNGRAPDTQYF.

This clonotype was counted at least ten times. The chain uses TRBV28 and TRBJ2-7, with D unresolved. This CDR3 is 12 amino acids long. V gave up 2 bases and J gave up 6 bases, with 8 bases separating them. Per the germline V gene, CDR1 is MDHEN and CDR2 is SYDVKM. The CDR3 sequence is CASSLEIGEQYF. The CDR3 DNA sequence: TGTGCCAGCAGTTTAGAAATTGGCGAGCAGTACTTC.

V usage is TRBV28 and J usage is TRBJ2-5, with D perhaps given as TRBD1 or TRBD2 (5 bases each). V gave up 2 bases and J gave up 5 bases, with 15 bases separating them. Germline V CDR1 and CDR2: MDHEN, SYDVKM. CDR3 length: 15 amino acids. The CDR3 nucleotides are TGTGCCAGCAGTTTAATGAGTGGCCGGGGCGAGACCCAGTACTTC. It specifies CASSLMSGRGETQYF. Looking up the rest from reference TRBV28 and TRBJ2-5 gives the full variable domain: DVKVTQSSRYLVKRTGEKVFLECVQDMDHENMFWYRQDPGLGLRLIYFSYDVKMKEKGDIPEGYSVSREKKERFSLILESASTNQTSMYLCASSLMSGRGETQYFGPGTRLLVL.

A word on this clonotype: Given the absence of the conserved phenylalanine or tryptophan at the CDR3 end, a read error is likely. The chain joins TRBV4-2 to TRBJ2-1, with D unresolved. Trimming removed 7 bases at V and 8 bases at J, with 18 bases between. Germline V gene sequence: CDR1 LGHNA, CDR2 YNFKEQ. The CDR3 spans 14 residues. Here the CDR3 reads CASNKEKSEHEQFY. Here the CDR3 DNA reads TGTGCCAGCAACAAAGAAAAGTCCGAGCATGAGCAGTTCTAC.